Sequencing of this T cell receptor beta chain was carried out in a study of tumor-infiltrating lymphocytes in oesophageal squamous cell carcinoma. In TCRdb, the PCR reads were re-called with MiXCR into one record per CDR3 protein. The sample lists tens of thousands of distinct CDR3 sequences, about 40% occurring once. The table lists this clonotype with a few counts. V lost 5 bases and J 2 bases, leaving 12 bases between the germline ends. The CDR3 consists of 14 residues. CDR1 and CDR2 from the germline V gene are SEHNR and FQNEAQ (reference sequence). V usage is TRBV7-9 and J usage is TRBJ2-5; D is uncertain. The sample consisted of esophageal tumor tissue. This clonotype originated in a male donor with esophageal squamous cell carcinoma. In nucleotides, the CDR3 is TGTGCCAGCAGCCCCCAAAGAGCGCAAGAGACCCAGTACTTC. This gives the protein CASSPQRAQETQYF. Full variable domain (remainder filled in from reference TRBV7-9 and TRBJ2-5): DTGVSQNPRHKITKRGQNVTFRCDPISEHNRLYWYRQTLGQGPEFLTYFQNEAQLEKSRLLSDRFSAERPKGSFSTLEIQRTEQGDSAMYLCASSPQRAQETQYFGPGTRLLVL.